This T cell receptor beta chain was recorded in a study of monozygotic twins with inflammatory bowel disease. The study's findings and limits: Resolution of different T cell subtypes was not achieved.

Amplification used two nested PCRs: around 15 cycles, then 8 to 10 cycles, on TCRalpha/TCRbeta cDNA. Reanalyzing the 5' RACE reads, TCRdb keeps one entry per CDR3 protein, without DNA. The listing contains about 300,000 distinct CDR3 sequences. About this clonotype: The antigen remains undetermined.

Blood, about 2.5 ml, was drawn per donor. The CDR3 is made up of 16 amino acids. The chain carries TRBV12-3 or TRBV12-4 and TRBJ2-7. Sequencing was done on a sample of blood. The sequence derives from a human donor with ulcerative colitis or Crohn's disease, or a healthy co-twin of an affected twin (not recorded which). CDR3 region: CASSHLRAAFFYEQYF.